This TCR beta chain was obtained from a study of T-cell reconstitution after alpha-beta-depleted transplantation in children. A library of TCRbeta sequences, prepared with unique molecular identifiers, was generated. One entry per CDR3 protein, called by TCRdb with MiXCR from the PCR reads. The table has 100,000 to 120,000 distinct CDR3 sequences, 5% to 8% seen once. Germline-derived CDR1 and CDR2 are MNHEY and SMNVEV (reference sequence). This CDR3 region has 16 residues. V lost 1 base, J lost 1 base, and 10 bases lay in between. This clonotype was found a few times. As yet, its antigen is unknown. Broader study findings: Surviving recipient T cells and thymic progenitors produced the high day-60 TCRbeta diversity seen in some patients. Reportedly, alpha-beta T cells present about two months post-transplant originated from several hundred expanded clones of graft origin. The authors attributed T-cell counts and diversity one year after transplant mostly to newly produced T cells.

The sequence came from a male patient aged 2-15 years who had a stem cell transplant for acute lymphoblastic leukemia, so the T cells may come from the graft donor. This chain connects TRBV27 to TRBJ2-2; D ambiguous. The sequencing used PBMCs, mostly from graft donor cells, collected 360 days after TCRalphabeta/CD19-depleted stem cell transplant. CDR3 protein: CASSLLLPLNTGELFF. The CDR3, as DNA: TGTGCCAGCAGTTTATTGCTTCCTCTGAACACCGGGGAGCTGTTTTTT.